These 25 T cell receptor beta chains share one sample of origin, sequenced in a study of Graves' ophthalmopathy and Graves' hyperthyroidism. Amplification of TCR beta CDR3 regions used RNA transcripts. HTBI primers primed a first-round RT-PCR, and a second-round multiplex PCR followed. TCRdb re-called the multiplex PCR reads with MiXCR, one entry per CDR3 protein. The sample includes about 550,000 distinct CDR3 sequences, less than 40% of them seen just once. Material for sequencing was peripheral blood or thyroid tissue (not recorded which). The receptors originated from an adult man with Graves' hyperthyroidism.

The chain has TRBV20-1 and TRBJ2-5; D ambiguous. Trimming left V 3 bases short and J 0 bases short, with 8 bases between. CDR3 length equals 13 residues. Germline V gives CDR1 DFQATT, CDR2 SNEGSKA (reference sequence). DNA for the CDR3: TGCAGTGCTAGCGGTTTAGACCAAGAGACCCAGTACTTC. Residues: CSASGLDQETQYF.

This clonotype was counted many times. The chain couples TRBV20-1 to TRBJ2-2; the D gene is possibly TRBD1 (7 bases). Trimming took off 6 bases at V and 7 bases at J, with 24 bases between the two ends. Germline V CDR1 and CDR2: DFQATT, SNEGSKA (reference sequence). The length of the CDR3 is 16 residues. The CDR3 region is CSASPGGGLFNGELFF. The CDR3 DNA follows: TGCAGTGCCTCCCCCGGAGGGGGCCTATTTAACGGGGAGCTGTTTTTT.

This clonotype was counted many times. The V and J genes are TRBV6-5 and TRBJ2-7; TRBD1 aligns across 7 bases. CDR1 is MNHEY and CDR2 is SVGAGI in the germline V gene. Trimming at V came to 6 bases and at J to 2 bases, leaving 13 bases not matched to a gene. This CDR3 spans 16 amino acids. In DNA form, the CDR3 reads TGTGCCAGCAGGGGATTCGGACGCGGACAGGCCTACGAGCAGTACTTC. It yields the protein CASRGFGRGQAYEQYF.

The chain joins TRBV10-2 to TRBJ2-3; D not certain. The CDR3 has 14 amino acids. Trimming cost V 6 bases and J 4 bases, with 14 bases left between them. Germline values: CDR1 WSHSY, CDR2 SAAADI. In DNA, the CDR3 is TGCGCCAGCAGGGGATGGCCACCCGCAGATACGCAGTATTTT. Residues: CASRGWPPADTQYF.

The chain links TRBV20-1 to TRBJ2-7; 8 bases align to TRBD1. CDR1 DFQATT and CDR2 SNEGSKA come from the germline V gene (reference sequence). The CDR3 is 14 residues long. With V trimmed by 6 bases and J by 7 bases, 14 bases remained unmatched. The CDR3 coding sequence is TGCAGTGCCAGCACCGAGACAGGGGCCTGGGAGCAGTACTTC. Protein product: CSASTETGAWEQYF.

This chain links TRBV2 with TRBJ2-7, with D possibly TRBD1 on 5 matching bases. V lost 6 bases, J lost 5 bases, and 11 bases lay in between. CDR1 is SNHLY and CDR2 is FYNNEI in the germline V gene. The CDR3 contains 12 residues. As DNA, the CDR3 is TGTGCCAGCAGGGTAATAGGGGACGAGCAGTACTTC. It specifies CASRVIGDEQYF.

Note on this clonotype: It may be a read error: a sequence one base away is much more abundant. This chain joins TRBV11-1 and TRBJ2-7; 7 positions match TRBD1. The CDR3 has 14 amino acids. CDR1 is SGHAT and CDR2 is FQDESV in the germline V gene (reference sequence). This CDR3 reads CTSSRGDSSYEQYF. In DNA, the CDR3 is TGTACCAGCAGCAGAGGGGACAGCTCCTACGAGCAGTACTTC.

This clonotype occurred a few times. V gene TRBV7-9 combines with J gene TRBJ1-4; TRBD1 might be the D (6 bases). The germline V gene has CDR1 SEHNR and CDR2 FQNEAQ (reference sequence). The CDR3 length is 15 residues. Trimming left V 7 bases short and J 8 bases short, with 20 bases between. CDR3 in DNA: TGTGCCAGCACCTTCCTCGGGGCAGGGGAGGAAAAACTGTTTTTT. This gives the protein CASTFLGAGEEKLFF.

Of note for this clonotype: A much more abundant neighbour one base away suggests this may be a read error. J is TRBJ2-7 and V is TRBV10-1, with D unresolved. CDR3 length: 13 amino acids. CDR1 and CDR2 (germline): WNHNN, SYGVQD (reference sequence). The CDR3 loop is CASGDPENYEQYF. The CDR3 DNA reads TGCGCCAGCGGTGACCCGGAGAACTACGAGCAGTACTTC.

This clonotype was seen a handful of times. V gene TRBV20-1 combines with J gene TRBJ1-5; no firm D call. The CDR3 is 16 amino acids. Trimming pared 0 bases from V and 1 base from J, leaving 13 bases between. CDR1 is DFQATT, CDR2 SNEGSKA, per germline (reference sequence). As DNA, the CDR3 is TGCAGTGCTAGAGATCAGAACGGAGCGAGCAATCAGCCCCAGCATTTT. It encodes CSARDQNGASNQPQHF.

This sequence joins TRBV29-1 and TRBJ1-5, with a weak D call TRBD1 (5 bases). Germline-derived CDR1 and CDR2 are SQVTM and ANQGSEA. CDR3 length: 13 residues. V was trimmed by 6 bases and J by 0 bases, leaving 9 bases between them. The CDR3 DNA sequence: TGCAGCGTAGATGGGGGTAGCAATCAGCCCCAGCATTTT. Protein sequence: CSVDGGSNQPQHF.

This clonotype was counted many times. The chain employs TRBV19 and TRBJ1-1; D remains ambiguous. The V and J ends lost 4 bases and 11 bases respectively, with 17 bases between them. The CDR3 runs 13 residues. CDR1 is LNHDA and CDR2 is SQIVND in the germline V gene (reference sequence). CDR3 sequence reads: CASSTNLPPRAFF. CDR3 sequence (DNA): TGTGCCAGTAGTACTAACCTCCCCCCTCGGGCTTTCTTT.

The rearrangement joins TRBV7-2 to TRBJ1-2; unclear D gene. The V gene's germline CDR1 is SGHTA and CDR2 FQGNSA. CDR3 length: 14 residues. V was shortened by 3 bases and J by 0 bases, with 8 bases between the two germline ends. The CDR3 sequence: CASSFGSPNYGYTF. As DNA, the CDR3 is TGTGCCAGCAGCTTCGGAAGTCCTAACTATGGCTACACCTTC.

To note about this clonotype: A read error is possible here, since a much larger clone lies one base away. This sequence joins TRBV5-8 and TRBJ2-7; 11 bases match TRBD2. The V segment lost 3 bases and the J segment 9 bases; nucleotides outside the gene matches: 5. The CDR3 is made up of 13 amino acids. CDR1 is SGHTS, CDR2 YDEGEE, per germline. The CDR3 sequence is CASSSSGRNVQYF. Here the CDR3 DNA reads TGTGCCAGCAGCTCTAGCGGGAGGAACGTGCAGTACTTC.

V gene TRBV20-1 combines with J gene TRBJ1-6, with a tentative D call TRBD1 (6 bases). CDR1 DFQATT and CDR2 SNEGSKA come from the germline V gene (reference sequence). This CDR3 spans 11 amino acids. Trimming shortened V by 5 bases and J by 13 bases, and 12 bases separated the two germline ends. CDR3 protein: CSASQGSPLHF. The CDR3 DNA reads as TGCAGTGCTTCACAGGGTTCCCCCCTCCACTTT.

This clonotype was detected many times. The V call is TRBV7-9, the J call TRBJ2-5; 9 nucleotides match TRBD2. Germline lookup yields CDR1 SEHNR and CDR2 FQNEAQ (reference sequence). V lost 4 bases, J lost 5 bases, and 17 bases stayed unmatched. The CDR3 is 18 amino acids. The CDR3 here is CASSSRRTLREGLETQYF. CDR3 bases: TGTGCCAGCAGCTCCCGACGGACGCTGCGGGAGGGCCTCGAGACCCAGTACTTC.

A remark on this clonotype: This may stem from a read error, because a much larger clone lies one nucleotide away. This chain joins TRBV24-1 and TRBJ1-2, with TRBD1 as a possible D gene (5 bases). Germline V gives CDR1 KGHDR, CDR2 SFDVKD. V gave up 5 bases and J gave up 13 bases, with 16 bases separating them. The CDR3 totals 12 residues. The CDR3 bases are TGTGCCACCAGTGTCCAGGGAGTGAGCTGCACCTTC. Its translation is CATSVQGVSCTF.

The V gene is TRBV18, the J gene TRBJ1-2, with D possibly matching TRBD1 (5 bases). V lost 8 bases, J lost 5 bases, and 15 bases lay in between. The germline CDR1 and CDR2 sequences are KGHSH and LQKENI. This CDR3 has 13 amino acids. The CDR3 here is CASRGIGTYGYTF. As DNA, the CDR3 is TGTGCCAGCCGAGGTATCGGGACGTATGGCTACACCTTC.

In DNA form, the CDR3 reads TGCAGTGCCGAGGGCAGGGAGACCCAGTACTTC. It translates to CSAEGRETQYF. The rearrangement uses TRBV20-1 and TRBJ2-5, with D possibly TRBD2 on 5 matching bases. V was trimmed by 6 bases and J by 5 bases, leaving 10 bases between them. Per the germline V gene, CDR1 is DFQATT and CDR2 is SNEGSKA (reference sequence). The CDR3 loop spans 11 amino acids.

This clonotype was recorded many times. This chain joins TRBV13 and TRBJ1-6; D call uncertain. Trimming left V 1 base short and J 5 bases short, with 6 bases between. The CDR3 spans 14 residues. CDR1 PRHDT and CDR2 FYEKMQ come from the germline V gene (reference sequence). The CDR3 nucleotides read TGTGCCAGCAGCTTAGAAGGGAATAATTCACCCCTCCACTTT. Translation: CASSLEGNNSPLHF.

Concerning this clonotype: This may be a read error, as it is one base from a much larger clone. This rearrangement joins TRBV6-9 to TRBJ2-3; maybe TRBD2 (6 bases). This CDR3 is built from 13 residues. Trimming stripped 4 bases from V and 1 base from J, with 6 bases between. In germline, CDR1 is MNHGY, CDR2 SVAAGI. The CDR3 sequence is CASSWGGTDTQYF. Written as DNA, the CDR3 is TGTGCCAGCAGTTGGGGGGGCACAGATACGCAGTATTTT.

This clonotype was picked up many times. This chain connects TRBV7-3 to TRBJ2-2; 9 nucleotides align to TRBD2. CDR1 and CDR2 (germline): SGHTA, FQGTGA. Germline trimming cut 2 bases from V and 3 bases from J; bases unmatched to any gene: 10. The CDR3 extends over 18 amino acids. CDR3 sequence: CASSLGRSSGNYTGELFF. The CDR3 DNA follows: TGTGCCAGCAGCTTAGGAAGGTCTAGCGGGAATTACACCGGGGAGCTGTTTTTT. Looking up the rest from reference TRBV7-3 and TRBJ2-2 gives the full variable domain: GAGVSQTPSNKVTEKGKYVELRCDPISGHTALYWYRQSLGQGPEFLIYFQGTGAADDSGLPNDRFFAVRPEGSVSTLKIQRTERGDSAVYLCASSLGRSSGNYTGELFFGEGSRLTVL.

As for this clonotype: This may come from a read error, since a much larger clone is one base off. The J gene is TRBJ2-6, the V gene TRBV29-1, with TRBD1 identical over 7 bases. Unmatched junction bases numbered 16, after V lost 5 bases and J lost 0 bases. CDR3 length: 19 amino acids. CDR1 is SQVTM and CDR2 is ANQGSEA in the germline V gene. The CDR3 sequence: CSVPIRLTGQGSGANVLTF. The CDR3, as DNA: TGCAGCGTTCCCATTCGATTGACAGGGCAGGGCTCTGGGGCCAACGTCCTGACTTTC.

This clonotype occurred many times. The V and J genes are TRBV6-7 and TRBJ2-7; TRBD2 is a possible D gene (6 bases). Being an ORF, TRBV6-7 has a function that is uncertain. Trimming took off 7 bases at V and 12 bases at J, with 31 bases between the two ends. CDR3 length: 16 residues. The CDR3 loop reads CASTPSAGYATPPGYF. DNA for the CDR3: TGTGCCAGCACCCCGAGTGCGGGATACGCAACGCCTCCTGGGTACTTC.

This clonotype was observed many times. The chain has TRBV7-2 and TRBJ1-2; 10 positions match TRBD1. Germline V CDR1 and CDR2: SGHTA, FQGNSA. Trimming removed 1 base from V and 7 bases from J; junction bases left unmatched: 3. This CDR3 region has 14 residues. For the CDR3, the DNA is TGTGCCAGCAGCTTAGTCCGACAGGGGGCTGGCTACACCTTC. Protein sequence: CASSLVRQGAGYTF.